Sequencing of this TCR beta chain was carried out in a study of post-analysis software for immune sequencing data. There are a few counts of this clonotype. Its antigen is unknown. Unique molecular identifiers were built into the TCR beta cDNA libraries. About 540,000 cDNA molecules were obtained from about 1 to 10 million T cells. Each CDR3 protein is one row after TCRdb ran MiXCR on the PCR reads. The data hold 740,000 or so distinct CDR3 sequences, with roughly 50% observed a single time. The study, taken as a whole, reports: Under the F measure, samples that were prepared in one batch clustered strongly together. Compared with controls, patients showed significantly lower normalized Chao1 diversity.

The sequence was obtained from a girl aged 10-17 years with multiple sclerosis. Material: blood.

CDR3 loop: CASSRYGGDSYEQYF. In nucleotides, the CDR3 is TGTGCCAGCAGCCGGTATGGGGGGGACTCCTACGAGCAGTACTTC. The chain joins TRBV11-2 to TRBJ2-7; 7 bases line up with TRBD2. J was trimmed by 0 bases and V by 5 bases; bases with no gene match: 7. Per germline, CDR1 SGHAT and CDR2 FQNNGV. CDR3 length: 15 residues.